The table lists the clone carrying this T cell receptor beta chain with a count of one. The antigen remains undetermined. This sample stems from a study of CD8+ T cells in alopecia areata. Background on the study: After 6 to 18 months of tofacitinib, follow-up continued 6 months off drug.

Investigators isolated RNA and reverse transcribed it into cDNA to act as the sequencing template. Data came from immunoSEQ multiplex PCR; TCRdb stores just in-frame clones and leaves some out. The data show about 140,000 clones, about 60% seen once. Findings of the study overall: An increase in clonality over normal scalp was evident in lesional scalp, especially alopecia totalis/universalis. Normal-skin resident alphabeta T cells also appear among scalp sample sequences.

Looked up from germline, CDR1 is MNHEY and CDR2 is SVGAGI. There are 14 residues in the CDR3. Germline trimming cut 6 bases from V and 4 bases from J; bases unmatched to any gene: 5. Obtained from alopecia areata patients were lesional scalp punch biopsies along with peripheral blood. Specimen: CD4+ T cells sorted from blood, collected at week 0. The chain joins TRBV6-5 to TRBJ2-2, with TRBD2 matching 7 bases. This clonotype was sampled from a human donor with alopecia areata. CDR3 nucleotide sequence: TGTGCCAGCAGGGAAGCGGGGCGCACCGGGGAGCTGTTTTTT. Translation: CASREAGRTGELFF.